Following are 16 T cell receptor beta chains from one sample sequenced in a study of long-term antiretroviral therapy in people with HIV. Survey level was the resolution at which the v3.0 immunoSEQ assay ran. Profiled with immunoSEQ multiplex PCR; TCRdb holds only in-frame clones, not every one. The sample records 25,000 to 35,000 clones, roughly 90% being singletons. Here the sequenced sample was unsorted PBMCs, taken 3.1 years after starting antiretroviral therapy. The receptors here all came from a man aged 18 to 30 with HIV.

This clone appeared a single time. V gene TRBV29-1 combines with J gene TRBJ2-4; D remains unclear. Germline V gene data show CDR1 as SQVTM and CDR2 as ANQGSEA. The germline V and J ends were trimmed by 4 bases and 0 bases, with 7 bases remaining between them. The CDR3 contains 13 residues. Here the CDR3 DNA reads TGCAGCGTTGCGAGCCTAGCCAAAAACATTCAGTACTTC. Its protein product is CSVASLAKNIQYF.

This sequence joins TRBV5-4 and TRBJ1-2; D not resolved. The germline gives CDR1 SGHNT, CDR2 YYREEE (reference sequence). The CDR3 totals 16 residues. V dropped 3 bases and J dropped 6 bases, with 21 bases sitting between them. CDR3 nucleotide sequence: TGTGCCAGCAGCTCTGGGTCGTCGGGCGAATCCCATGGCTACACCTTC. It translates to CASSSGSSGESHGYTF.

The J gene is TRBJ2-5, the V gene TRBV7-9; 7 bases match TRBD2. The CDR3 is 15 residues long. Germline CDR1 SEHNR, CDR2 FQNEAQ (reference sequence). Trimming removed 3 bases from V and 4 bases from J; junction bases left unmatched: 8. The CDR3 nucleotides read TGTGCCAGCAGCTTCGGCTTCCGGGAGGTAGAGACCCAGTACTTC. This sequence encodes CASSFGFREVETQYF.

The chain couples TRBV11-3 to TRBJ2-1; the D is unclear. The length of the CDR3 is 16 residues. CDR1 SGHNT and CDR2 YENEEA come from the germline V gene. V was cut by 1 base and J by 2 bases, with 12 bases left in between. The CDR3 DNA follows: TGTGCCAGCAGCTTAGGGATAGCTTCACCCTACAATGAGCAGTTCTTC. Its translation: CASSLGIASPYNEQFF.

The genes are TRBV9 and TRBJ2-7; D remains unclear. The CDR3 covers 13 residues. Germline V gene data show CDR1 as SGDLS and CDR2 as YYNGEE. V was shortened by 0 bases and J by 0 bases, with 4 bases between the two germline ends. The CDR3 DNA reads TGTGCCAGCAGCGTAGATTTCTCCTACGAGCAGTACTTC. It encodes CASSVDFSYEQYF.

The V gene is TRBV9, the J gene TRBJ1-4; TRBD1 is a possible D gene (6 bases). The CDR3 length is 17 residues. Germline loops: CDR1 SGDLS, CDR2 YYNGEE. Trimming took off 1 base at V and 7 bases at J, with 20 bases between the two ends. In DNA, the CDR3 is TGTGCCAGCAGCGTAAGGCCGGAGGCCAGGGGAAGTGAAAAACTGTTTTTT. Its translation: CASSVRPEARGSEKLFF.

The V call is TRBV6-5, the J call TRBJ1-1; D possibly corresponds to TRBD1 (5 bases). This CDR3 has 12 amino acids. CDR1 MNHEY and CDR2 SVGAGI come from the germline V gene. V lost 4 bases and J lost 7, with 10 bases in between. The CDR3 DNA is TGTGCCAGCAGTTCCAGGGTGGATGAAGCTTTCTTT. It codes for CASSSRVDEAFF.

This chain's CDR3 is CASGRSGSYEQYF. The CDR3 DNA sequence: TGTGCCAGCGGCCGGTCGGGCTCCTACGAGCAGTACTTC. The chain couples TRBV27 to TRBJ2-7; D unresolved. The V end lost 8 bases, the J end lost 0 bases, and 11 bases lay between the germline ends. This CDR3 contains 13 residues. CDR1 and CDR2 from the germline V gene are MNHEY and SMNVEV (reference sequence).

The chain recombines TRBV19 with TRBJ2-7, with D perhaps matching TRBD1 (6 bases). The germline V and J ends were trimmed by 1 base and 4 bases, with 11 bases remaining between them. Germline V gene sequence: CDR1 LNHDA, CDR2 SQIVND (reference sequence). The CDR3 is 14 residues long. CDR3 residues: CASSIAGEVYEQYF. The CDR3 DNA reads TGTGCCAGTAGTATAGCAGGGGAAGTTTACGAGCAGTACTTC.

This clone appeared once. V usage is TRBV19 and J usage is TRBJ1-1; tentatively, D is TRBD1 (5 bases). V was shortened by 6 bases and J by 5 bases, with 16 bases between the two germline ends. This CDR3 is built from 14 residues. Germline V gene data show CDR1 as LNHDA and CDR2 as SQIVND (reference sequence). The CDR3 here is CASSSVMAGTEAFF. CDR3 nucleotides: TGTGCCAGTAGCTCGGTTATGGCAGGGACTGAAGCTTTCTTT.

The gene calls are TRBV15 and TRBJ1-5; 11 nucleotides align to TRBD1. CDR1 and CDR2 (germline): LNHNV, YYDKDF (reference sequence). The CDR3 has 14 amino acids. V lost 1 base to trimming and J lost 11 bases; unmatched junction nucleotides: 4. For the CDR3, the DNA is TGTGCCACCAGCAGAGGCCGGGACAGGGGGTCCCAGCATTTT. This gives the protein CATSRGRDRGSQHF.

This clone appeared a single time. This chain joins TRBV30 and TRBJ2-7; no clear D gene. The CDR3 covers 13 residues. V was trimmed by 0 bases and J by 3 bases, leaving 9 bases between them. Germline V gene sequence: CDR1 GTSNPN, CDR2 SVGIG (reference sequence). The CDR3 sequence: CAWSVKDYYEQYF. As DNA, the CDR3 is TGTGCCTGGAGTGTAAAGGATTACTACGAGCAGTACTTC. The full variable domain, rest sourced from reference TRBV30 and TRBJ2-7, is SQTIHQWPATLVQPVGSPLSLECTVEGTSNPNLYWYRQAAGRGLQLLFYSVGIGQISSEVPQNLSASRPQDRQFILSSKKLLLSDSGFYLCAWSVKDYYEQYFGPGTRLTVT.

This sequence joins TRBV6-6 and TRBJ2-2; 7 bases are a match to TRBD1. This CDR3 is 13 amino acids long. V dropped 11 bases and J dropped 5; count of bases not matched to a gene: 8. CDR1 is MNHNY, CDR2 SVGAGI, per germline (reference sequence). As DNA, the CDR3 is TGTGCCGCCGCACAGGGGATTACCGGGGAGCTGTTTTTT. It encodes CAAAQGITGELFF.

V gene TRBV4-2 combines with J gene TRBJ1-6, with D unresolved. Trimming cost V 0 bases and J 5 bases, with 11 bases left between them. CDR1 is LGHNA, CDR2 YNFKEQ, per germline. The CDR3 runs 16 residues. The CDR3: CASSQEGKTNNSPLHF. CDR3 DNA sequence: TGTGCCAGCAGCCAAGAGGGGAAGACTAATAATTCACCCCTCCACTTT.

J is TRBJ2-7 and V is TRBV15; weak D call: TRBD1 (5 bases). CDR3 length: 13 residues. V gave up 8 bases and J gave up 0 bases, with 11 bases separating them. Per germline, CDR1 LNHNV and CDR2 YYDKDF (reference sequence). CDR3 loop: CATLGPPSYEQYF. The CDR3 nucleotides are TGTGCCACCTTGGGGCCCCCCTCCTACGAGCAGTACTTC.

The chain carries TRBV14 and TRBJ2-1, with D possibly TRBD1 on 5 matching bases. The V gene lost 3 bases and the J gene lost 9 bases, with 12 bases spanning the gap. The CDR3 consists of 13 residues. The germline V gene encodes CDR1 SGHDN and CDR2 FVKESK. CDR3 in DNA: TGTGCCAGCAGCCAGACCAGGGCCAGTGAGCAGTTCTTC. It specifies CASSQTRASEQFF.